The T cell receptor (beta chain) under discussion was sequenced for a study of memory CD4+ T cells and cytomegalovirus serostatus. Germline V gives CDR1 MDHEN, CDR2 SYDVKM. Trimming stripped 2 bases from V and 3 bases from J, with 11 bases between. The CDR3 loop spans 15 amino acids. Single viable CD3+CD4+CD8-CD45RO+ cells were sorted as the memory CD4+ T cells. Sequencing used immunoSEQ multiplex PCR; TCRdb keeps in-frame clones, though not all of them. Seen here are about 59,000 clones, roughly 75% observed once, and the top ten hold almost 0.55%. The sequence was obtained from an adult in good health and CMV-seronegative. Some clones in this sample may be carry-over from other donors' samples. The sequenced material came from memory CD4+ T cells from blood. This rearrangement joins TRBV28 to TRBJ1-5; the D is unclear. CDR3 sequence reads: CASSLIGDYNQPQHF. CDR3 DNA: TGTGCCAGCAGTTTAATCGGGGATTACAATCAGCCCCAGCATTTT.